This TCR beta chain was observed in a study of shared clonotypes between healthy human individuals. The overall study: The cohort had two women and three men, ages 18 to 49. Study-level points and caveats: Among four donors, 4.5% to 5.5% of naive CD4 clonotypes were found in common. Among non-shared clonotypes, generation probabilities were lower than among those shared by all four donors.

The authors loaded 150 to 250 ng DNA, about 30,000 T cell genomes, into sorted-subset replicate PCRs. Profiling relied on immunoSEQ multiplex PCR, and the TCRdb table lists in-frame clones only, not all of them. The sample has 2 million to 2.5 million clones, about 95% seen once. Cells designated naive CD8 were CD45RO-negative and were positively selected for CCR7, with terminally differentiated effector memory CD45RA+ cells excluded. Of note for this clone: As yet, its antigen is unknown.

V dropped 5 bases and J dropped 6 bases, with 17 bases sitting between them. CDR3 length: 16 residues. Germline V gene lookup returns CDR1 MNHNY and CDR2 SVGAGI (reference sequence). The sample taken for sequencing was naive CD8+ T cells sorted from blood. The TCR was taken from a man aged 18 to 35 in good health. V gene TRBV6-6 combines with J gene TRBJ1-6, with a possible D match to TRBD1 (5 bases). The chain's CDR3 is CASSLTPGEPNSPLHF. In DNA, the CDR3 is TGTGCCAGCAGTCTTACCCCGGGGGAACCTAATTCACCCCTCCACTTT.